This TCR beta chain was observed in a study of radiotherapy plus CTLA-4 blockade in lung cancer. Study information: Overall, approximately 17% of patients showed an objective response, while about 29% attained disease control. General observations from the study: The authors reported that early blood T cell clone dynamics, with interferon-beta, best predicted response.

Worth noting for this clone: Antigen: not known.

The CDR3 extends over 21 amino acids. Per germline, CDR1 LGHNA and CDR2 YNFKEQ. Germline trimming cut 0 bases from V and 4 bases from J; bases unmatched to any gene: 23. Sequencing used immunoSEQ multiplex PCR; TCRdb keeps in-frame clones, though not all of them. The sample has 45,000 to 60,000 clones; 77% are singletons. The receptor was derived from a human donor with non-small cell lung cancer whose response to radiotherapy plus ipilimumab could not be evaluated. This chain uses TRBV4-2 with TRBJ1-2; TRBD1 aligns across 7 bases. The sequences come from peripheral blood, collected from a patient treated with radiotherapy plus ipilimumab. CDR3: CASSQDSVYDREFPLTYGYTF. The CDR3 DNA sequence: TGTGCCAGCAGCCAAGATTCGGTCTATGACAGGGAATTTCCCCTTACCTATGGCTACACCTTC.